This paragraph reports one TCR beta chain. Antigen specificity is unknown. The data belong to a study of shared clonotypes between healthy human individuals. Notes on the study in general: Incompleteness in sorted-subset sequencing, despite large depth, was shown by rarefaction. Clonotypes that were shared across four donors made up approximately 5% of naive CD4 clonotypes.

Free of recent acute infections or vaccinations, the donors were healthy HIV-negative adults. V lost 5 bases and J 2 bases, leaving 7 bases between the germline ends. Germline V gene lookup returns CDR1 SQVTM and CDR2 ANQGSEA. The CDR3 loop spans 12 amino acids. Clones were read by immunoSEQ multiplex PCR, and TCRdb kept only the in-frame ones, dropping some. The sample yields about 2.4 million clones, 93% seen once. Material for sequencing was naive CD4+ T cells from PBMCs. Stated subset: CD45RA+ positively selected. The chain carries TRBV29-1 and TRBJ2-1, with D possibly TRBD2 on 5 matching bases. The source of this sequence is a man younger than 35 in good health. Some clones in this sample may be carry-over from other donors' samples. Here the CDR3 DNA reads TGCAGCGTTCGGCGGGCCTACAATGAGCAGTTCTTC. Translation: CSVRRAYNEQFF.